This record covers a single TCR beta chain. Its antigen is still unknown. No much larger clone exists at a distance of one base, and base qualities are not known. TCRbeta CDR3 regions were amplified from genomic DNA using the immunoSEQ Assay, a bias-controlled multiplex PCR. In the source study's methods: Within the assay, amplification of reference gene primers was used to estimate how many nucleated cells each sample contained. Sequence reads were collapsed and filtered to measure the absolute abundance of every unique TCRbeta CDR3 rearrangement. For each sample, productive Simpson clonality was calculated as the square root of Simpson's diversity index across productive rearrangements. Sourced from immuneACCESS, this table was stored by TCRdb with only in-frame sequences that have V and J called. A share of the clones is absent; for the studies checked, an unresolved V gene accounts for under half, and the remainder has no known explanation. The D gene and trimming were derived from the DNA, and the V and J assignments and clone size from that table. In this sample the table shows tens of thousands of clones, roughly 83% of which occur a single time. The top ten hold about 2.6% of the sample.

The record originates from a study of blood T cell repertoires in COVID-19 (dated by TCRdb to the early 2020s). Looking at the study overall: Collaborator samples came from the United States, Italy and Spain and covered acute and convalescent phases of COVID-19. The material from the prospective study consisted of cDNA or gDNA derived from T cells, B-cell-depleted T cells, or PBMCs. Sample metadata almost always included a de-identified subject ID, COVID-19 status, age in years and sex. Deeply sampled blood TCRbeta repertoires from subjects exposed to, actively infected with, or recovered from COVID-19 were included in the dataset. Where available, HLA class I and class II types were obtained from metadata supplied by the sample provider rather than from assay-based typing. The samples were drawn from two sources: the first 160 participants of the ongoing ImmuneRACE study, and some 1,300 subjects contributed by 6 global collaborators. A freely available public database, intended as a resource for researchers studying the immune response to SARS-CoV-2, is where the repertoires were released.

The collaborating institutions used their own protocols to collect whole blood in K2EDTA tubes. For TCRbeta analysis, collaborators shipped samples in one of three forms: frozen whole blood, isolated PBMCs, or DNA extracted from either of those sample types. Study-level results and caveats: The amount of clinical and demographic metadata varied by source and participant and was provided uncurated.

The specimen was peripheral blood. The clonotype was recovered from a woman aged 55-70 years with acute or convalescent COVID-19.

The CDR3 has the sequence CASSLTGGTEAFF. The base sequence is TGTGCCAGCAGCTTAACAGGGGGCACTGAAGCTTTCTTT. This chain joins TRBV7-3 to TRBJ1-1; perhaps TRBD1 is the D gene, with 6 bases matching. CDR1 SGHTA and CDR2 FQGTGA are derived from the germline V gene. There are 13 amino acids in the CDR3, from cysteine to phenylalanine inclusive. Just the 39-base CDR3 DNA is kept, in frame starting at base 1. Cut back by 0 bases and 4 bases, the V and J ends lie 6 bases apart.